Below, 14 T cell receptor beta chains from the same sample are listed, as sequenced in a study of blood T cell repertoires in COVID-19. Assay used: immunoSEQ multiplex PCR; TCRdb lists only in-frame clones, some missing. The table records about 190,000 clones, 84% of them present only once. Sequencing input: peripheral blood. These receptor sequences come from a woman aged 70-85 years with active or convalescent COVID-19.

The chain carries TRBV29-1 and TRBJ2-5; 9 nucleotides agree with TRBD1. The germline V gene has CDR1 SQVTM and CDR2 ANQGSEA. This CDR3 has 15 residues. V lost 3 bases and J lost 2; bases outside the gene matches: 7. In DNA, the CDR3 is TGCAGCGTTGAGAACCCGGACAGGGGACAAGAGACCCAGTACTTC. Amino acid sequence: CSVENPDRGQETQYF.

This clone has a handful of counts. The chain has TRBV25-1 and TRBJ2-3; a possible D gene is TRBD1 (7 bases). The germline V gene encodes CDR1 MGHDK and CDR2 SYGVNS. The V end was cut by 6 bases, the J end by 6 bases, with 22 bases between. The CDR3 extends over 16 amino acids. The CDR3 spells CASSRMGAGGWDTQYF. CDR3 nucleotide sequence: TGTGCCAGCAGCCGAATGGGAGCAGGGGGGTGGGATACGCAGTATTTT.

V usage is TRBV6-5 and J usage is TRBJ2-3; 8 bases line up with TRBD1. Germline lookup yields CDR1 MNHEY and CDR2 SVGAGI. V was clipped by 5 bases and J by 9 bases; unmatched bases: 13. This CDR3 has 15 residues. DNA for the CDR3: TGTGCCAGCAGTCCCGGGACAGGCAACCACGTGACGCAGTATTTT. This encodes CASSPGTGNHVTQYF.

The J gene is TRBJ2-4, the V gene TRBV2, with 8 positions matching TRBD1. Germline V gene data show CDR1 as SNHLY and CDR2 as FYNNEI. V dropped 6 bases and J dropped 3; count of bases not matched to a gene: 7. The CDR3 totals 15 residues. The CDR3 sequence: CASSPGTGNKNIQYF. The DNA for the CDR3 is TGTGCCAGCAGCCCCGGGACAGGTAACAAAAACATTCAGTACTTC.

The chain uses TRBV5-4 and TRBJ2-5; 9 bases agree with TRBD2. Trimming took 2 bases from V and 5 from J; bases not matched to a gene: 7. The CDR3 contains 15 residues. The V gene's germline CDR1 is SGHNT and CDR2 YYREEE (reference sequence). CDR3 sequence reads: CASSLVAGASETQYF. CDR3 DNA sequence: TGTGCCAGCAGCTTAGTAGCGGGAGCTAGTGAGACCCAGTACTTC.

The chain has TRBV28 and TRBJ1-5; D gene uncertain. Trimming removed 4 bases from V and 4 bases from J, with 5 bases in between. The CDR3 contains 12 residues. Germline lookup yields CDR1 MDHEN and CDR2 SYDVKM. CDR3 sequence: CASSSGNQPQHF. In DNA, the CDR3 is TGTGCCAGCAGTTCGGGTAATCAGCCCCAGCATTTT.

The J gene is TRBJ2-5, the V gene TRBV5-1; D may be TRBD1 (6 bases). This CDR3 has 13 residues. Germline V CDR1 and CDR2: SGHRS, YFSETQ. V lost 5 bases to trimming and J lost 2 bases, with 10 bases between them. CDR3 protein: CASRQGQQETQYF. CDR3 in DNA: TGCGCCAGCAGGCAAGGACAGCAAGAGACCCAGTACTTC.

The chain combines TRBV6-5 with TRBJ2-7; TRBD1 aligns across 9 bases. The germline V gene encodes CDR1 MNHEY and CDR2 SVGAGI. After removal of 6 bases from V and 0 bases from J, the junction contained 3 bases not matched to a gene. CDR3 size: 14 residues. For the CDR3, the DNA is TGTGCCAGCAGGGAGACAGGGGGCTCCTACGAGCAGTACTTC. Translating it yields CASRETGGSYEQYF.

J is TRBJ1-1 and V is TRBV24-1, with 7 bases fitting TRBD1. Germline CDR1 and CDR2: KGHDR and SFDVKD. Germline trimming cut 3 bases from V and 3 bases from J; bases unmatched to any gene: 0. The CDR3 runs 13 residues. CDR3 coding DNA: TGTGCCACCAGTGATCAGGGGGACACTGAAGCTTTCTTT. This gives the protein CATSDQGDTEAFF.

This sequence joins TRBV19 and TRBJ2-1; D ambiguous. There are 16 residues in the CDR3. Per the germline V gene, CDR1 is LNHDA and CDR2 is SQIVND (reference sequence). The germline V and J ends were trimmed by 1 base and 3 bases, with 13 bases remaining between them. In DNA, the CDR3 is TGTGCCAGTAGTATAGGGAGTTCCCTCATCTACAATGAGCAGTTCTTC. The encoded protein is CASSIGSSLIYNEQFF.

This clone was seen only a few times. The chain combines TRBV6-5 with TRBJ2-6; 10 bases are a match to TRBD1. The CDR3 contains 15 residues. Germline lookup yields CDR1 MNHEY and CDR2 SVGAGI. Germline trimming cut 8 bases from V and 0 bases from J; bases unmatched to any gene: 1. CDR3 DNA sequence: TGTGCCAGCCGGACAGGGGGCTCTGGGGCCAACGTCCTGACTTTC. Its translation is CASRTGGSGANVLTF.

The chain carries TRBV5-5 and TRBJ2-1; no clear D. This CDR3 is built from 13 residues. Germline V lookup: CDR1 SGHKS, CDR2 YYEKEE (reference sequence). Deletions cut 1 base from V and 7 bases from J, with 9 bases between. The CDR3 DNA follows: TGTGCCAGCAGCTTGCCTAGATTGAATGAGCAGTTCTTC. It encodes CASSLPRLNEQFF.

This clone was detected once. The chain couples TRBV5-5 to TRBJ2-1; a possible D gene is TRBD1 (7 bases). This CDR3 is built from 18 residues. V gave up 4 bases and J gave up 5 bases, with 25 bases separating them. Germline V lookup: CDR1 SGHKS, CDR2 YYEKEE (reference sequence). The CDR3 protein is CASSRYLLRRDRHNEQFF. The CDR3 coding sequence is TGTGCCAGCAGCCGGTACCTTCTCCGGAGGGACAGACACAATGAGCAGTTCTTC. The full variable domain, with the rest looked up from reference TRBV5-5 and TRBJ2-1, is DAGVTQSPTHLIKTRGQQVTLRCSPISGHKSVSWYQQVLGQGPQFIFQYYEKEERGRGNFPDRFSARQFPNYSSELNVNALLLGDSALYLCASSRYLLRRDRHNEQFFGPGTRLTVL.

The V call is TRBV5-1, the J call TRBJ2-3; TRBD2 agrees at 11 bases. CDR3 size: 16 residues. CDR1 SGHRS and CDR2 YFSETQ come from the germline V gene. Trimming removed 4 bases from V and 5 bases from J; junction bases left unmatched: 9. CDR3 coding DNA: TGCGCCAGCAGCGCAAATAGCGGGAGGGCGGGAGATACGCAGTATTTT. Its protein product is CASSANSGRAGDTQYF.